These 17 T cell receptor beta chains were all obtained from the same sample, sequenced in a study of PD-1 blockade in classical Hodgkin lymphoma. The repertoire was sequenced with immunoSEQ multiplex PCR; TCRdb's copy has only in-frame clones and lacks some. The sample lists around 30,000 clones, about 93% seen once, with roughly 0.27% in the top ten. This sample's time point: cycle 4 day 1 (C4D1), after more than five weeks of nivolumab. All patients relapsed after autologous stem cell transplantation, and brentuximab vedotin exposure varied. Negative magnetic selection isolated CD4+ T cells from thawed PBMCs. The specimen comprised CD4+ T cells from blood, sampled before the fourth cycle of nivolumab. The source is a human donor with classical Hodgkin lymphoma.

The rearrangement links TRBV30 to TRBJ2-7; the D gene could be TRBD1 or TRBD2 (5 bases each). The CDR3 consists of 13 residues. Looked up from germline, CDR1 is GTSNPN and CDR2 is SVGIG (reference sequence). V was trimmed by 5 bases and J by 5 bases, leaving 16 bases between them. For the CDR3, the DNA is TGTGCCTGGCAGGGAGCTTACCTCAACGAGCAGTACTTC. Translation gives CAWQGAYLNEQYF.

The J gene is TRBJ2-7, the V gene TRBV5-5; D possibly corresponds to TRBD2 (6 bases). V gave up 0 bases and J gave up 0 bases, with 10 bases separating them. The CDR3 length is 15 residues. CDR1 is SGHKS, CDR2 YYEKEE, per germline (reference sequence). The chain's CDR3 is CASSLERGSSYEQYF. The DNA of the CDR3 is TGTGCCAGCAGCTTGGAACGGGGGAGCTCCTACGAGCAGTACTTC.

The chain couples TRBV5-4 to TRBJ1-3; 11 nucleotides agree with TRBD1. This CDR3 comprises 16 residues. The germline V gene encodes CDR1 SGHNT and CDR2 YYREEE (reference sequence). V dropped 2 bases and J dropped 7; count of bases not matched to a gene: 8. The DNA of the CDR3 is TGTGCCAGCAGCTTAGACAGTCGGACAGGGGGCAACACCATATATTTT. It codes for CASSLDSRTGGNTIYF.

The chain has TRBV6-6 and TRBJ2-7, with D perhaps TRBD1 (7 bases). In germline, CDR1 is MNHNY, CDR2 SVGAGI (reference sequence). The CDR3 totals 13 residues. V lost 8 bases and J 3 bases, leaving 14 bases between the germline ends. CDR3 loop: CASGRGTDYEQYF. The CDR3 DNA follows: TGTGCCAGCGGCCGGGGGACAGACTACGAGCAGTACTTC.

The V call is TRBV6-5, the J call TRBJ2-3; 7 bases match TRBD2. The CDR3 spans 13 residues. After removal of 7 bases from V and 1 base from J, the junction contained 2 bases not matched to a gene. Germline V gives CDR1 MNHEY, CDR2 SVGAGI. DNA of the CDR3: TGTGCCAGCACTCGGGGGGGCACAGATACGCAGTATTTT. This codes for CASTRGGTDTQYF.

This chain uses TRBV6-1 with TRBJ2-1; a weak D match, TRBD1 (6 bases). V was cut by 2 bases and J by 4 bases, with 15 bases left in between. Germline CDR1 reads MNHNS; CDR2 reads SASEGT. This CDR3 has 16 amino acids. The DNA of the CDR3 is TGTGCCAGCAGTGAATATGGGGCAGGGGTTTACAATGAGCAGTTCTTC. Its protein product is CASSEYGAGVYNEQFF.

This clone was observed once. J is TRBJ2-7 and V is TRBV10-3; possibly TRBD1 for D (5 bases). CDR1 is ENHRY, CDR2 SYGVKD, per germline. V was pared by 6 bases and J by 1 base, with 13 bases between. The CDR3 runs to 14 residues. The CDR3 loop is CAISTGPPSYEQYF. For the CDR3, the DNA is TGTGCCATCAGCACAGGTCCACCTTCCTACGAGCAGTACTTC.

The V and J genes are TRBV4-2 and TRBJ2-2; D call uncertain. Germline-derived CDR1 and CDR2 are LGHNA and YNFKEQ. V lost 0 bases and J lost 5, with 4 bases in between. The CDR3 has 13 residues. Written as DNA, the CDR3 is TGTGCCAGCAGCCAAGATCAGACCGGGGAGCTGTTTTTT. Translation: CASSQDQTGELFF.

The rearrangement links TRBV5-4 to TRBJ2-2; TRBD2 matches 7 bases. The V gene end was trimmed by 4 bases and the J gene end by 8 bases; junction bases not matched to a gene: 14. This CDR3 spans 16 amino acids. Germline V gene data show CDR1 as SGHNT and CDR2 as YYREEE (reference sequence). CDR3 amino acids: CASSGTPTSSSGELFF. In DNA, the CDR3 is TGTGCCAGCAGCGGTACACCGACTAGCTCGAGTGGGGAGCTGTTTTTT.

There are a few counts of this clone. CDR3 nucleotides: TGTGCCAGCAGCCGGACAGGGAACACTGAAGCTTTCTTT. Its protein is CASSRTGNTEAFF. This chain links TRBV7-3 with TRBJ1-1; 7 nucleotides agree with TRBD1. This CDR3 is built from 13 residues. Germline trimming cut 5 bases from V and 1 base from J; bases unmatched to any gene: 1. Germline lookup yields CDR1 SGHTA and CDR2 FQGTGA.

This rearrangement joins TRBV11-1 to TRBJ2-7; 9 nucleotides match TRBD1. The ends lost 8 bases at V and 3 bases at J; junction bases unmatched: 8. CDR3 length: 14 residues. Germline V lookup: CDR1 SGHAT, CDR2 FQDESV (reference sequence). The CDR3 DNA sequence: TGTGCCAGCGCTCGCGACAGGGGGTTCTACGAGCAGTACTTC. Translation gives CASARDRGFYEQYF.

The rearrangement uses TRBV6-1 and TRBJ1-1; a weak D match, TRBD1 (5 bases). The CDR3 runs to 15 residues. The germline V and J ends were trimmed by 5 bases and 0 bases, with 13 bases remaining between them. Germline CDR1 and CDR2: MNHNS and SASEGT. CDR3 sequence reads: CASSLQARMNTEAFF. In nucleotides, the CDR3 is TGTGCCAGCAGTCTACAGGCTAGGATGAACACTGAAGCTTTCTTT.

The rearrangement links TRBV28 to TRBJ2-3; TRBD2 matches at 7 bases. CDR3 size: 14 residues. CDR1 is MDHEN and CDR2 is SYDVKM in the germline V gene. The V and J ends lost 7 bases and 1 base, in that order; junction bases with no gene match: 5. The CDR3 bases are TGTGCCAGCAATCTTGCGGGAGGCACAGATACGCAGTATTTT. It codes for CASNLAGGTDTQYF.

The chain joins TRBV20-1 to TRBJ2-7; D is unresolved. Germline CDR1 is DFQATT and CDR2 is SNEGSKA (reference sequence). Between the trimmed V and J ends, which lost 3 bases and 2 bases, there was a span of 5 bases. The CDR3 has 11 amino acids. CDR3 region: CSARGTYEQYF. Written as DNA, the CDR3 is TGCAGTGCTAGGGGCACCTACGAGCAGTACTTC.

This chain uses TRBV29-1 with TRBJ2-7; TRBD1 matches 8 bases. V gave up 6 bases and J gave up 3 bases; unmatched junction bases: 7. This CDR3 contains 13 residues. Germline CDR1 and CDR2: SQVTM and ANQGSEA. The CDR3 DNA reads TGCAGCGTAGCAACCGGGACAGGCTACGAGCAGTACTTC. Its protein product is CSVATGTGYEQYF.

The rearrangement links TRBV7-8 to TRBJ2-7; D perhaps matches TRBD2 (5 bases). The CDR3 has 13 amino acids. Trimming pared 11 bases from V and 1 base from J, leaving 15 bases between. The germline V gene encodes CDR1 SGHVS and CDR2 FQNEAQ. The CDR3: CAVGWRRSYEQYF. The CDR3 DNA is TGTGCCGTAGGCTGGCGGAGGTCCTACGAGCAGTACTTC.

The J gene is TRBJ1-3, the V gene TRBV28, with D hard to call. This CDR3 is built from 12 residues. V lost 11 bases to trimming and J lost 0 bases, with 8 bases between them. Germline values: CDR1 MDHEN, CDR2 SYDVKM. The CDR3 reads CAASDSGNTIYF. As DNA, the CDR3 is TGTGCCGCGTCTGACTCTGGAAACACCATATATTTT.